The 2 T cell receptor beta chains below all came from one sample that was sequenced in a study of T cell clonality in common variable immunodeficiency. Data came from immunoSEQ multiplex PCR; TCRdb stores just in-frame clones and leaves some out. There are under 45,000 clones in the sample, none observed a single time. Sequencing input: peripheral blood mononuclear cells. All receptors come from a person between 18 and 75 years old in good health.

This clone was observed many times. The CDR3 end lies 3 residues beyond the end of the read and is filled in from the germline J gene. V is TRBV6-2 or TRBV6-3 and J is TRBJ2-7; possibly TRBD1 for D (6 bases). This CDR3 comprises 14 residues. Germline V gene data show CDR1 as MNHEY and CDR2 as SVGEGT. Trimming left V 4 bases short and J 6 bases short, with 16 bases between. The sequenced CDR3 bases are TGTGCCAGCAGTTCAAATAACAGGGTCGGCGAG. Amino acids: CASSSNNRVGE. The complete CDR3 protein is CASSSNNRVGEQYF.

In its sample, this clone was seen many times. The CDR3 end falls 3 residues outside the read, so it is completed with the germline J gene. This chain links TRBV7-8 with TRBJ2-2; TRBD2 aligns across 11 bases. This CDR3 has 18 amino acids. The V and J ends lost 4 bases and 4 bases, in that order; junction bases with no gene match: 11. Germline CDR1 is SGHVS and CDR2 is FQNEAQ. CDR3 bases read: TGTGCCAGCAGCTCCCCGGGACTAGCGGTTGACTTCACCGGGGAG. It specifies CASSSPGLAVDFTGE. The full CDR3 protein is CASSSPGLAVDFTGELFF.